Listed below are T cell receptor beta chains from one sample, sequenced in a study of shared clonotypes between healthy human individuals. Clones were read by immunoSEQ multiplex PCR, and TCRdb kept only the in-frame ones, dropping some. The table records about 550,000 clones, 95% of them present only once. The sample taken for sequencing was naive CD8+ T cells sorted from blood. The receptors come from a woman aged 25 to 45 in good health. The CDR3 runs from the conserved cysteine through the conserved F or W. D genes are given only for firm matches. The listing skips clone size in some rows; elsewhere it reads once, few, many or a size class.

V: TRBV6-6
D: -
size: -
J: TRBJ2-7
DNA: TGTGCCAGCAGTTACGCTAGAACCTACGAGCAGTACTTC
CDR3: CASSYARTYEQYF

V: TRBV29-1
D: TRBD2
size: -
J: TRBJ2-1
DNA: TGCAGCGTTGAGCCTAGCGGGAGGGCAGACGAGCAGTTCTTC
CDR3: CSVEPSGRADEQFF

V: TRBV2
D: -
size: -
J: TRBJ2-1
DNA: TGTGCCAGCAGTGAATGGGGGGGCCTTTACAATGAGCAGTTCTTC
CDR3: CASSEWGGLYNEQFF

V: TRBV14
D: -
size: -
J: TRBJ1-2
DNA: TGTGCCAGCAGCCAGGAACCAGGGGCCTATGGCTACACCTTC
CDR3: CASSQEPGAYGYTF

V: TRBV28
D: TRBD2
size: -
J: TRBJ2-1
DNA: TGTGCCAGCAGTTTAGTCCTAGCGGGAGAGGCCTACAATGAGCAGTTCTTC
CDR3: CASSLVLAGEAYNEQFF

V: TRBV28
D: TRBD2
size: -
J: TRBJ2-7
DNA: TGTGCCAGCTGTCTGACGGGAGGAGTCGACGAGCAGTACTTC
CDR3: CASCLTGGVDEQYF

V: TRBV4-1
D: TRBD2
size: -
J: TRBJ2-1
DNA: TGCGCCAGCAGCCAAGATTTTCAGCGGGAGAGATACAATGAGCAGTTCTTC
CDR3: CASSQDFQRERYNEQFF

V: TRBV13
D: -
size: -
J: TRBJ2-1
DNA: TGTGCCAGCAGCCCCCGGGGGACTCCGCCCACAAACCCGGGGAGACCGTATGAGCAGTTCTTC
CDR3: CASSPRGTPPTNPGRPYEQFF

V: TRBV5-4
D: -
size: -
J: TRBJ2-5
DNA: TGTGCCAGCAGCTTGGGGACGTTTCAAGAGACCCAGTACTTC
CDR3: CASSLGTFQETQYF

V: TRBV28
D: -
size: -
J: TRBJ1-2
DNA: TGTGCCAGCAGTCCCCCGCTTATCGTCTATGGCTACACCTTC
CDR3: CASSPPLIVYGYTF

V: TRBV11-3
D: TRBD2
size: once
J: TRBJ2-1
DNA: TGTGCCAGCAGCTTAGAGACTCTAGCGGGAGGGAGCAATGAGCAGTTCTTC
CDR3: CASSLETLAGGSNEQFF

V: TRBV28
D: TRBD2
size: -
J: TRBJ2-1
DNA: TGTGCCAGCAGTTTTAGCGGGAGGCCGGAGTTCTTC
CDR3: CASSFSGRPEFF

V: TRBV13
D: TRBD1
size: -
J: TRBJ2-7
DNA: TGTGCCAGCAGCTTCAACCCCGGGACAGGGGGGGAGCAGTACTTC
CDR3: CASSFNPGTGGEQYF

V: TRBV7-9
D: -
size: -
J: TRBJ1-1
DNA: TGTGCCAGCAGCTTAGGTCTCCGGAAGGGGTCGATGAACACTGAAGCTTTCTTT
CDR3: CASSLGLRKGSMNTEAFF

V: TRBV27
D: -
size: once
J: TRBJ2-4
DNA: TGTGCCAGCAGTTCGGAGACAGGTCTGGCCAAAAACATTCAGTACTTC
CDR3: CASSSETGLAKNIQYF

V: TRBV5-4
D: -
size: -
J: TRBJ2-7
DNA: TGTGCCAGCAGCCCGGGGGACTTGAACTACGAGCAGTACTTC
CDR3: CASSPGDLNYEQYF